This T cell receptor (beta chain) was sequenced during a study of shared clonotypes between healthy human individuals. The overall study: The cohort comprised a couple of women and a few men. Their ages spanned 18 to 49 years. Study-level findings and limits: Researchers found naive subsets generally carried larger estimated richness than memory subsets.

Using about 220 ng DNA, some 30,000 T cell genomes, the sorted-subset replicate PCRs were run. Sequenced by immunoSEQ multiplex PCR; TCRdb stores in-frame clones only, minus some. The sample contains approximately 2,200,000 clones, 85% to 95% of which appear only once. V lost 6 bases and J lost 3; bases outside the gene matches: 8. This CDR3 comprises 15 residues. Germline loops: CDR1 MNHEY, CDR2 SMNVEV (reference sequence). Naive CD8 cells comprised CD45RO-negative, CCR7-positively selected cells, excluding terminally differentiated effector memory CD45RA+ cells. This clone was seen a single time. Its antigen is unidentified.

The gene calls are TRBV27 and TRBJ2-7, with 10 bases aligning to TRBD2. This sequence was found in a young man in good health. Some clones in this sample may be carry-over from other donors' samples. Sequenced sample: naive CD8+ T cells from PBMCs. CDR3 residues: CASSYGTSEFYEQYF. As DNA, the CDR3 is TGTGCCAGCAGCTACGGGACTAGCGAATTCTACGAGCAGTACTTC.